This TCR beta chain was sequenced during a study of shared clonotypes between healthy human individuals. The germline V gene has CDR1 SGHDT and CDR2 YYEEEE. The germline V and J ends were trimmed by 2 bases and 4 bases, with 10 bases remaining between them. The length of the CDR3 is 14 residues. Under the authors' procedure: ImmunoSEQ junction-only sequences lacked quality scores, so their filtering differed. TCRdb's table, derived via immunoSEQ multiplex PCR, lists solely in-frame clones and lacks some. Clonal size and the V and J genes are those of that table, whereas D and trimming came from the DNA. The data show 470,000 or so clones, with 60% to 80% seen just once and more than 10% held by the top ten. Points on this clone: Its antigen remains unidentified.

The donor cohort consisted entirely of Caucasian adults residing in Nashville, Tennessee. Regarding the study as a whole: Only blood underwent sampling, and tissue repertoires likely differ.

Sample: PBMCs. The TCR sequence derives from a woman in her forties in good health. Some clones in this sample may be carry-over from other donors' samples. The chain employs TRBV5-6 and TRBJ1-3; no clear D gene. The CDR3 bases are TGTGCCAGCAGCTTTGGGGTAGCCGGAAACACCATATATTTT. Translation: CASSFGVAGNTIYF.